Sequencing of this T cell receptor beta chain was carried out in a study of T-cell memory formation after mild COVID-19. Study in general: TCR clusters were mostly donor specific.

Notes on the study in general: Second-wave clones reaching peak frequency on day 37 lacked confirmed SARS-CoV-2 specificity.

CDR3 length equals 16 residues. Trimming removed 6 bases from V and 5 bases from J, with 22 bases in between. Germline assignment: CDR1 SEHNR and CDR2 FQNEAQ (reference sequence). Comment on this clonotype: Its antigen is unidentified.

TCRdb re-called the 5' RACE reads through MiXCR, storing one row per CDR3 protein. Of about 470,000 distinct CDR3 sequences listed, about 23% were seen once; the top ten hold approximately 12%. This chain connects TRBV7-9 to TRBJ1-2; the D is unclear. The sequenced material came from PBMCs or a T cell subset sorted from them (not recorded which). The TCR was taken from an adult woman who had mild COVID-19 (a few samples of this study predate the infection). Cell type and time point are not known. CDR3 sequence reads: CASSQTGILVGYGYTF. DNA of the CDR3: TGTGCCAGCAGTCAAACTGGAATTTTGGTGGGGTATGGCTACACCTTC.